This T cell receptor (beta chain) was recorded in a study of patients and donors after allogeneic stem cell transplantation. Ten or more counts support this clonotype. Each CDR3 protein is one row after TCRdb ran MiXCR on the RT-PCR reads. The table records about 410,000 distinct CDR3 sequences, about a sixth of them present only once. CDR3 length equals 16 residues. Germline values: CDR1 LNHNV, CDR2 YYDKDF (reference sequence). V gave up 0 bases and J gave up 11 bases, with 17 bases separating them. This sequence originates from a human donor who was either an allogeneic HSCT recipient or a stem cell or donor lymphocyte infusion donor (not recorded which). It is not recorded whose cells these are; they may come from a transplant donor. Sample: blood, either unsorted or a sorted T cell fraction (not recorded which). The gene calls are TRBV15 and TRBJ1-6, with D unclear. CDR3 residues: CATSRDLSRLWAPLHF. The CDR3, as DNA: TGTGCCACCAGCAGAGATCTCTCTAGACTTTGGGCACCCCTCCACTTT. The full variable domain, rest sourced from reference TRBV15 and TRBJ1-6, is DAMVIQNPRYQVTQFGKPVTLSCSQTLNHNVMYWYQQKSSQAPKLLFHYYDKDFNNEADTPDNFQSRRPNTSFCFLDIRSPGLGDTAMYLCATSRDLSRLWAPLHFGNGTRLTVT.